This T cell receptor (beta chain) was documented in a study of T cells in localized non-small cell lung cancer. Profiling relied on immunoSEQ multiplex PCR, and the TCRdb table lists in-frame clones only, not all of them. The table has 40,000 to 60,000 clones, under 90% seen once; the top ten hold roughly 18%. The CDR3 is 15 amino acids. Germline CDR1 reads SGHTA; CDR2 reads FQGNSA. V shed 2 bases, J shed 5 bases, and the junction held 7 bases outside the gene matches. Sample: peripheral blood mononuclear cells, taken before any cancer treatment. This clonotype was sampled from a man aged 40 to 69 with stage III lung adenocarcinoma. V and J are TRBV7-2 and TRBJ2-3; 7 bases map to TRBD2. CDR3 loop: CASSLRARGLDTQYF. In nucleotides, the CDR3 is TGTGCCAGCAGCTTAAGAGCGCGGGGGTTAGATACGCAGTATTTT.